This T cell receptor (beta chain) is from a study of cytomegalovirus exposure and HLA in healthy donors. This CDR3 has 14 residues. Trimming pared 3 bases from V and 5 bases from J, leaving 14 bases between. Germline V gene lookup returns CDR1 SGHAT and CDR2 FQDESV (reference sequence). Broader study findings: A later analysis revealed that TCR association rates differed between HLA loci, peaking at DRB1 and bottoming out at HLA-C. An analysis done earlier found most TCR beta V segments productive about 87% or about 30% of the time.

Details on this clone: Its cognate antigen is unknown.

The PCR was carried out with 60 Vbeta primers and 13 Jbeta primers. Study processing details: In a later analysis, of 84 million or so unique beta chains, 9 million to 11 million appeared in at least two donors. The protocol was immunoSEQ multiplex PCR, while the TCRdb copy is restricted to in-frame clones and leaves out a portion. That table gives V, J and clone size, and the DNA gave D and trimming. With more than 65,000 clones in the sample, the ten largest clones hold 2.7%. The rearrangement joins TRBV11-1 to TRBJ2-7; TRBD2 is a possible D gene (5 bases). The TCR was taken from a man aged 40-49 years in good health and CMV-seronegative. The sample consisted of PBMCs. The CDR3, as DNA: TGTGCCAGCAGCTTGTCGGGGAATCGGAACGAGCAGTACTTC. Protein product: CASSLSGNRNEQYF. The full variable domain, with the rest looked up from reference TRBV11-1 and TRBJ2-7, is EAEVAQSPRYKITEKSQAVAFWCDPISGHATLYWYRQILGQGPELLVQFQDESVVDDSQLPKDRFSAERLKGVDSTLKIQPAELGDSAMYLCASSLSGNRNEQYFGPGTRLTVT.